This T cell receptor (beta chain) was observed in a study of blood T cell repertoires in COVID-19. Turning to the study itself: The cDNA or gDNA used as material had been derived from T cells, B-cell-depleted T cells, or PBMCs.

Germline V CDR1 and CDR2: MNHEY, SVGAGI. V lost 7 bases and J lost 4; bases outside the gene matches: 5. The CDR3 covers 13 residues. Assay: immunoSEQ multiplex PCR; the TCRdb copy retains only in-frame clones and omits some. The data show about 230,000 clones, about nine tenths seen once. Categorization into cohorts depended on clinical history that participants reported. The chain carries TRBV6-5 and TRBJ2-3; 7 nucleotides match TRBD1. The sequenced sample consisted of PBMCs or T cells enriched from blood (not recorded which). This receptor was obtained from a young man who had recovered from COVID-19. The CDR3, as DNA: TGTGCCAGCATTAGACAGGGTTCAGATACGCAGTATTTT. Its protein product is CASIRQGSDTQYF.